The rows below give T cell receptor beta chains drawn from one sample of a study of blood T cell repertoires in COVID-19. Profiled with immunoSEQ multiplex PCR; TCRdb holds only in-frame clones, not every one. The table shows 110,000 or so clones, with about 88% occurring only once. Sample: peripheral blood. All receptors come from a man aged 35-49 years with acute or convalescent COVID-19. Each CDR3 is given with its conserved first and last residue. A D gene is named only where the DNA matches it firmly. Size is stated for part of the rows, as once, few or many counts, or as a class when the clone is expanded.

clone_size: NA
d_call: TRBD1
v_call: TRBV10-3
j_call: TRBJ2-1
cdr3_aa: CAISASGQTNEQFF
cdr3_nt: TGTGCCATCAGCGCCTCGGGACAGACGAATGAGCAGTTCTTC

clone_size: once
d_call: TRBD2
v_call: TRBV27
j_call: TRBJ2-3
cdr3_aa: CASSLFSSGSTDTQYF
cdr3_nt: TGTGCCAGCAGTTTATTTTCTAGCGGGTCTACAGATACGCAGTATTTT

clone_size: NA
d_call: NA
v_call: TRBV4-2
j_call: TRBJ2-3
cdr3_aa: CASSPFAGGGTDTQYF
cdr3_nt: TGTGCCAGCAGTCCTTTCGCAGGCGGGGGCACAGATACGCAGTATTTT

clone_size: NA
d_call: NA
v_call: TRBV6-5
j_call: TRBJ2-6
cdr3_aa: CASRRSGANVLTF
cdr3_nt: TGTGCCAGCAGGCGATCTGGGGCCAACGTCCTGACTTTC

clone_size: NA
d_call: NA
v_call: TRBV3-1/TRBV3-2
j_call: TRBJ2-7
cdr3_aa: CASSQAPGGFYEQYF
cdr3_nt: TGTGCCAGCAGCCAAGCTCCCGGGGGATTTTACGAGCAGTACTTC

clone_size: NA
d_call: NA
v_call: TRBV11-2
j_call: TRBJ2-6
cdr3_aa: CASSPLRGLRANVLTF
cdr3_nt: TGTGCCAGCAGCCCCCTCAGGGGCCTCAGGGCCAACGTCCTGACTTTC

clone_size: NA
d_call: NA
v_call: TRBV9
j_call: TRBJ2-7
cdr3_aa: CASSVDWTDEQYF
cdr3_nt: TGTGCCAGCAGCGTAGATTGGACAGACGAGCAGTACTTC

clone_size: NA
d_call: NA
v_call: TRBV18
j_call: TRBJ2-7
cdr3_aa: CASSPRKNREGEQYF
cdr3_nt: TGTGCCAGCTCACCACGAAAAAACAGGGAAGGCGAGCAGTACTTC

clone_size: NA
d_call: NA
v_call: TRBV7-2
j_call: TRBJ1-1
cdr3_aa: CASSLSSGMNTEAFF
cdr3_nt: TGTGCCAGCAGCTTGTCATCAGGGATGAACACTGAAGCTTTCTTT

clone_size: NA
d_call: TRBD1
v_call: TRBV7-2
j_call: TRBJ1-1
cdr3_aa: CASRSLMDRTEAFF
cdr3_nt: TGTGCCAGCAGGTCCTTAATGGACAGGACCGAAGCTTTCTTT

clone_size: once
d_call: TRBD1
v_call: TRBV5-5
j_call: TRBJ2-7
cdr3_aa: CASSFTGVGSYEQYF
cdr3_nt: TGTGCCAGCAGCTTTACAGGGGTAGGCTCCTACGAGCAGTACTTC

clone_size: NA
d_call: TRBD1
v_call: TRBV4-1
j_call: TRBJ2-7
cdr3_aa: CASSQMGQGANEQYF
cdr3_nt: TGCGCCAGCAGCCAGATGGGACAGGGTGCCAACGAGCAGTACTTC

clone_size: NA
d_call: NA
v_call: TRBV4-3
j_call: TRBJ2-7
cdr3_aa: CASSQWVGAGEQYF
cdr3_nt: TGCGCCAGCAGCCAATGGGTAGGGGCGGGGGAGCAGTACTTC

clone_size: NA
d_call: TRBD2
v_call: TRBV15
j_call: TRBJ2-5
cdr3_aa: CATSSRASGGFFQETQYF
cdr3_nt: TGTGCCACCAGCAGTAGAGCTAGCGGGGGGTTTTTCCAAGAGACCCAGTACTTC

clone_size: NA
d_call: TRBD1
v_call: TRBV27
j_call: TRBJ1-1
cdr3_aa: CASNRGPGEAFF
cdr3_nt: TGTGCCAGCAACAGGGGGCCCGGTGAAGCTTTCTTT

clone_size: NA
d_call: TRBD2
v_call: TRBV5-1
j_call: TRBJ2-7
cdr3_aa: CASSFSGQTYEQYF
cdr3_nt: TGCGCCAGCAGCTTTAGCGGGCAGACCTACGAGCAGTACTTC

clone_size: NA
d_call: NA
v_call: TRBV18
j_call: TRBJ2-3
cdr3_aa: CASSLQRSDTQYF
cdr3_nt: TGTGCCAGCTCACTCCAGAGGTCAGATACGCAGTATTTT

clone_size: NA
d_call: TRBD1
v_call: TRBV10-3
j_call: TRBJ1-3
cdr3_aa: CATWDRTTNTIYF
cdr3_nt: TGTGCCACCTGGGACAGGACCACAAACACCATATATTTT

clone_size: once
d_call: NA
v_call: TRBV4-1
j_call: TRBJ2-2
cdr3_aa: CASSQKGPGELFF
cdr3_nt: TGCGCCAGCAGCCAAAAGGGGCCCGGGGAGCTGTTTTTT

clone_size: NA
d_call: NA
v_call: TRBV21-1
j_call: TRBJ2-5
cdr3_aa: CASSPTAGGLKTQYF
cdr3_nt: TGTGCCAGCAGCCCAACCGCGGGGGGACTGAAGACCCAGTACTTC

clone_size: NA
d_call: TRBD2
v_call: TRBV27
j_call: TRBJ2-1
cdr3_aa: CASSLTAQGLAGSEQFF
cdr3_nt: TGTGCCAGCAGTTTAACTGCCCAGGGACTAGCGGGGTCTGAGCAGTTCTTC

clone_size: NA
d_call: TRBD2
v_call: TRBV24-1
j_call: TRBJ2-3
cdr3_aa: CATSDLLRGGIDTQYF
cdr3_nt: TGTGCCACCAGTGATTTGCTGCGGGGGGGGATAGATACGCAGTATTTT

clone_size: NA
d_call: TRBD1
v_call: TRBV20-1
j_call: TRBJ2-5
cdr3_aa: CSASLGTGGGETQYF
cdr3_nt: TGCAGTGCTAGTCTTGGGACAGGGGGCGGTGAGACCCAGTACTTC

clone_size: NA
d_call: TRBD1
v_call: TRBV6-6
j_call: TRBJ2-2
cdr3_aa: CASSSWDRRNTGELFF
cdr3_nt: TGTGCCAGCAGTTCCTGGGACAGGAGAAACACCGGGGAGCTGTTTTTT

clone_size: NA
d_call: NA
v_call: TRBV4-1
j_call: TRBJ1-4
cdr3_aa: CASSHGGAGLVRKGNEKLFF
cdr3_nt: TGCGCCAGCAGCCACGGGGGGGCAGGGTTAGTAAGAAAGGGTAATGAAAAACTGTTTTTT